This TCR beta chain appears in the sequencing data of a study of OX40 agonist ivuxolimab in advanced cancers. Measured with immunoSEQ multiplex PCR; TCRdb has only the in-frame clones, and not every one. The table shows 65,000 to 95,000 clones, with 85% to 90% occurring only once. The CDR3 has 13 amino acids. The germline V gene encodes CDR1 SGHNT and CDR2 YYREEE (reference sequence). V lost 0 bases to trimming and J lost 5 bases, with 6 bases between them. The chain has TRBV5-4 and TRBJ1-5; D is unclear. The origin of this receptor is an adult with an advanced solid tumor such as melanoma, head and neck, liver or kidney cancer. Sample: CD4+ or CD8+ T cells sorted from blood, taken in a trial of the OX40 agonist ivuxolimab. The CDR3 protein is CASSLGEHQPQHF. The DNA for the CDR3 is TGTGCCAGCAGCTTGGGGGAGCATCAGCCCCAGCATTTT.